One sample yielded the 25 T cell receptor beta chains listed below, sequenced in a study of CD8 T cells in Susac syndrome. An amount of RNA that ranged from roughly 0.45 to 1 ug was reverse transcribed with random hexamers. TCRdb re-called the immunoSEQ multiplex PCR reads with MiXCR, one entry per CDR3 protein. The data contain about 400,000 distinct CDR3 sequences, around 83% of them singletons. Sequencing was carried out using CD8+ T cells from PBMCs. The source is a human donor with multiple sclerosis.

V and J are TRBV9 and TRBJ1-4; D is perhaps TRBD1 (5 bases). V shed 4 bases and J shed 0 bases, with 16 bases lying between them. The CDR3 contains 17 residues. In germline, CDR1 is SGDLS, CDR2 YYNGEE. The CDR3 loop is CASSSRTPSATNEKLFF. CDR3 bases: TGTGCCAGCAGCTCCCGGACACCATCTGCAACTAATGAAAAACTGTTTTTT.

This clonotype was recorded once. The chain carries TRBV7-9 and TRBJ1-1; 7 nucleotides line up with TRBD1. The CDR3 spans 15 residues. Germline loops: CDR1 SEHNR, CDR2 FQNEAQ (reference sequence). Trimming cost V 3 bases and J 3 bases; bases outside gene matches: 7. CDR3: CASSLVRQGDTEAFF. The CDR3 nucleotides are TGTGCCAGCAGCTTGGTACGCCAGGGGGACACTGAAGCTTTCTTT.

The chain carries TRBV10-2 and TRBJ1-5, with unresolved D. Germline V gene sequence: CDR1 WSHSY, CDR2 SAAADI. V was pared by 2 bases and J by 9 bases, with 11 bases between. The CDR3 is made up of 13 amino acids. The CDR3 DNA reads as TGCGCCAGCAGTGAGGGAGGTAGTTTGCCCCAGCATTTT. It translates to CASSEGGSLPQHF.

J is TRBJ2-1 and V is TRBV9, with D possibly matching TRBD2 (5 bases). The V and J ends lost 0 bases and 10 bases respectively, with 17 bases between them. Germline V gene sequence: CDR1 SGDLS, CDR2 YYNGEE. The CDR3 runs 15 residues. CDR3 loop: CASSVVGLPLWEQFF. In DNA form, the CDR3 reads TGTGCCAGCAGCGTAGTAGGACTCCCTTTGTGGGAGCAGTTCTTC.

The CDR3 sequence: CSAPGTDSYEQYF. The CDR3 nucleotides are TGCAGTGCTCCCGGGACTGACTCCTACGAGCAGTACTTC. The chain links TRBV20-1 to TRBJ2-7; D possibly corresponds to TRBD2 (6 bases). The CDR3 runs to 13 residues. The V gene's germline CDR1 is DFQATT and CDR2 SNEGSKA (reference sequence). Between the trimmed V and J ends, which lost 5 bases and 0 bases, there was a span of 11 bases.

The table lists this clonotype with a count of one. V usage is TRBV4-1 and J usage is TRBJ2-1; D may be TRBD2 (5 bases). The CDR3 covers 17 residues. The germline V gene has CDR1 MGHRA and CDR2 YSYEKL. Trimming took off 0 bases at V and 8 bases at J, with 20 bases between the two ends. CDR3 nucleotides: TGCGCCAGCAGCCAAGATGGCAGCGGCACTCTAAGGGATGAGCAGTTCTTC. This codes for CASSQDGSGTLRDEQFF.

The chain links TRBV30 to TRBJ2-2, with D unresolved. The CDR3 length is 13 residues. Germline V gene sequence: CDR1 GTSNPN, CDR2 SVGIG (reference sequence). Trimming removed 0 bases at V and 1 base at J, with 3 bases between. The CDR3 is CAWSVENTGELFF. The DNA of the CDR3 is TGTGCCTGGAGTGTCGAGAACACCGGGGAGCTGTTTTTT.

The V gene is TRBV7-8, the J gene TRBJ2-1; no clear D. This CDR3 is built from 12 residues. Trimming removed 1 base from V and 9 bases from J, with 7 bases in between. Germline CDR1 is SGHVS and CDR2 is FQNEAQ. The CDR3 DNA is TGTGCCAGCAGCTTAGACAGTCCTGAGCAGTTCTTC. Its protein is CASSLDSPEQFF.

The CDR3 DNA reads as TGTGCCAGCACTCTGGTAGCTTACAATGAGCAGTTCTTC. Translating gives CASTLVAYNEQFF. The J gene is TRBJ2-1, the V gene TRBV12-3 or TRBV12-4, with D hard to call. The germline V and J ends were trimmed by 7 bases and 4 bases, with 11 bases remaining between them. The CDR3 is made up of 13 amino acids.

This chain uses TRBV19 with TRBJ1-2, with D unresolved. The germline V gene encodes CDR1 LNHDA and CDR2 SQIVND (reference sequence). The CDR3 runs to 14 residues. The V gene lost 2 bases and the J gene lost 8 bases, with 15 bases spanning the gap. The CDR3 loop is CASSIIDTSGGYTF. The CDR3 region has the DNA TGTGCCAGTAGTATAATAGATACTTCGGGGGGCTACACCTTC.

The chain recombines TRBV10-3 with TRBJ1-6; possibly TRBD1 for D (6 bases). The germline V gene encodes CDR1 ENHRY and CDR2 SYGVKD. The CDR3 extends over 15 amino acids. V lost 1 base and J lost 5, with 9 bases in between. DNA of the CDR3: TGTGCCATCAGTGAGTTACAGGGTGATAATTCACCCCTCCACTTT. Its protein is CAISELQGDNSPLHF.

The V call is TRBV6-5, the J call TRBJ2-7; 10 positions agree with TRBD1. The trim removed 4 bases at V and 5 bases at J, leaving 2 bases unmatched. CDR3 length equals 13 residues. The germline CDR1 and CDR2 sequences are MNHEY and SVGAGI. The CDR3 is CASSWGQGNEQYF. As DNA, the CDR3 is TGTGCCAGCAGTTGGGGACAGGGGAACGAGCAGTACTTC.

This chain links TRBV28 with TRBJ2-2, with unresolved D. Germline lookup yields CDR1 MDHEN and CDR2 SYDVKM. The CDR3 extends over 14 amino acids. Trimming took 4 bases from V and 0 from J, leaving 6 bases between them. The CDR3 loop is CASSWAPNTGELFF. The CDR3 region has the DNA TGTGCCAGCAGTTGGGCCCCGAACACCGGGGAGCTGTTTTTT.

This chain uses TRBV28 with TRBJ2-1; 7 bases match TRBD1. Germline CDR1 and CDR2: MDHEN and SYDVKM. The trim removed 2 bases at V and 8 bases at J, leaving 15 bases unmatched. The CDR3 runs 17 residues. The CDR3 DNA sequence: TGTGCCAGCAGTTTAACCAAGGCTGGTACAGGGGTCGATGAGCAGTTCTTC. It encodes CASSLTKAGTGVDEQFF. Filled out from reference TRBV28 and TRBJ2-1, the complete variable domain reads DVKVTQSSRYLVKRTGEKVFLECVQDMDHENMFWYRQDPGLGLRLIYFSYDVKMKEKGDIPEGYSVSREKKERFSLILESASTNQTSMYLCASSLTKAGTGVDEQFFGPGTRLTVL.

This chain uses TRBV27 with TRBJ2-1; TRBD2 agrees at 7 bases. Germline assignment: CDR1 MNHEY and CDR2 SMNVEV (reference sequence). The CDR3 sequence is 15 residues long. Unmatched junction bases numbered 6, after V lost 5 bases and J lost 2 bases. CDR3 DNA: TGTGCCAGCAGTACCGCTAGCGGAACCTACAATGAGCAGTTCTTC. As protein: CASSTASGTYNEQFF.

This clonotype was recorded only once. The rearrangement links TRBV20-1 to TRBJ1-2; D is unresolved. The germline CDR1 and CDR2 sequences are DFQATT and SNEGSKA (reference sequence). V was trimmed by 0 bases and J by 4 bases, leaving 9 bases between them. This CDR3 region has 13 residues. CDR3 nucleotides: TGCAGTGCTAGAGATACAAACCGCTATGGCTACACCTTC. As protein: CSARDTNRYGYTF.

V is TRBV12-3 or TRBV12-4 and J is TRBJ2-3, with D uncertain. The CDR3 has 14 amino acids. With 5 bases removed from V and 0 bases from J, the gap between germline ends came to 9 bases. DNA for the CDR3: TGTGCCAGCAGTCCGGTGAGGAGCACAGATACGCAGTATTTT. Amino acids: CASSPVRSTDTQYF.

The chain couples TRBV6-1 to TRBJ2-1; D tentatively fits TRBD1 or TRBD2 (6 bases each). The CDR3 spans 16 residues. From germline, CDR1 is MNHNS and CDR2 SASEGT. Between the trimmed V and J ends, which lost 7 bases and 2 bases, there was a span of 18 bases. This chain's CDR3 is CASIPLGGGTYNEQFF. The CDR3 nucleotides are TGTGCCAGCATTCCCCTGGGGGGCGGAACCTACAATGAGCAGTTCTTC.

This clonotype occurred once. V usage is TRBV7-7 and J usage is TRBJ1-3, with unresolved D. This CDR3 has 12 residues. The ends were cut back, 5 bases at V and 9 bases at J, with 11 bases in the middle. Germline V gives CDR1 SSHAT, CDR2 FNYEAQ (reference sequence). The CDR3 nucleotides read TGTGCCAGCAGCCCCGACCGGGGCACCATATATTTT. Its protein is CASSPDRGTIYF.

The chain couples TRBV29-1 to TRBJ2-7, with 8 positions matching TRBD1. V trimming: 7 bases; J trimming: 6 bases; junction bases outside the gene matches: 8. Germline values: CDR1 SQVTM, CDR2 ANQGSEA. CDR3 size: 12 residues. CDR3 DNA: TGCAGCGCCGGGACGACAGGGGCCGAGCAGTACTTC. Protein: CSAGTTGAEQYF.

V gene TRBV20-1 combines with J gene TRBJ2-4, with 10 bases matching TRBD1. After removal of 6 bases from V and 2 bases from J, the junction contained 7 bases not matched to a gene. Looked up from germline, CDR1 is DFQATT and CDR2 is SNEGSKA (reference sequence). CDR3 length: 15 residues. The CDR3 loop reads CSARPDRGPKNIQYF. The CDR3 DNA sequence: TGCAGTGCAAGACCAGACAGGGGGCCCAAAAACATTCAGTACTTC.

The chain employs TRBV30 and TRBJ2-7, with no clear D. Germline V gene data show CDR1 as GTSNPN and CDR2 as SVGIG (reference sequence). V lost 0 bases and J lost 6, with 12 bases in between. This CDR3 is built from 13 residues. The CDR3 nucleotides read TGTGCCTGGAGTGTTTCTGGGCCGGGCGAGCAGTACTTC. Its translation is CAWSVSGPGEQYF.

The chain couples TRBV9 to TRBJ2-2, with a tentative D call TRBD1 (6 bases). V was shortened by 3 bases and J by 1 base, with 22 bases between the two germline ends. The germline gives CDR1 SGDLS, CDR2 YYNGEE. This CDR3 contains 19 residues. The CDR3 region is CASSGEWLPGTLNTGELFF. CDR3 DNA: TGTGCCAGCAGCGGAGAGTGGTTACCCGGGACACTGAACACCGGGGAGCTGTTTTTT.

The rearrangement uses TRBV10-3 and TRBJ2-7, with TRBD2 matching over 12 bases. V lost 3 bases, J lost 3 bases, and 0 bases stayed unmatched. CDR3 length: 14 residues. Germline CDR1 and CDR2: ENHRY and SYGVKD. CDR3 residues: CAISELAGGYEQYF. The DNA of the CDR3 is TGTGCCATCAGTGAACTAGCGGGAGGCTACGAGCAGTACTTC.

Only one count was recorded for this clonotype. The chain's CDR3 is CATRVGSYNEQFF. The CDR3 coding sequence is TGTGCCACCCGAGTTGGAAGCTACAATGAGCAGTTCTTC. The chain carries TRBV10-3 and TRBJ2-1; D is unresolved. CDR1 is ENHRY, CDR2 SYGVKD, per germline. Trimming pared 10 bases from V and 3 bases from J, leaving 13 bases between. This CDR3 region has 13 residues.